This T cell receptor (beta chain) was found in a study of molecular identifiers for immune sequencing clone quantification. Overall study context: Sequencing covered four of five parts into which replicate RNA from approximately 22,000 or 94,000 naive CD8 cells was split.

Remarks on this clonotype: Its antigen is not known. A single base separates this from a much larger clone, so it may be a read error.

The study's findings and limits: Identical TCR molecules sharing a barcode could underestimate highly expanded clone sizes.

Germline V gene sequence: CDR1 SEHNR, CDR2 FQNEAQ (reference sequence). The V gene lost 0 bases and the J gene lost 3 bases, with 9 bases spanning the gap. The CDR3 runs 15 residues. Both previously described methods and listed TCR primers were employed to make bulk TCR libraries. MiXCR was run by TCRdb on the PCR reads, yielding one entry per CDR3 protein. The repertoire holds roughly 320,000 distinct CDR3 sequences, with roughly 24% as singletons. Sorting recovered naive CD8 T cells on a CD8+CD4-CCR7+CD45RA+ profile. Input material: naive CD8+ T cells from blood, with Jurkat cell RNA spiked in. As to subset: FACS-sorted CD8+CD4-CCR7+CD45RA+ naive T cells. The V call is TRBV7-9, the J call TRBJ1-3; D unclear. This TCR was recovered from a human donor in good health. Some libraries in this study had Jurkat cell RNA spiked in. The CDR3 DNA reads as TGTGCCAGCAGCTTAGCAGGAGAAGATGGAAACACCATATATTTT. It encodes CASSLAGEDGNTIYF. Full variable domain (missing parts from reference TRBV7-9 and TRBJ1-3): DTGVSQNPRHKITKRGQNVTFRCDPISEHNRLYWYRQTLGQGPEFLTYFQNEAQLEKSRLLSDRFSAERPKGSFSTLEIQRTEQGDSAMYLCASSLAGEDGNTIYFGEGSWLTVV.